Given below is one T cell receptor (beta chain) in context. Its antigen is as yet unknown. This sample was included in a study of shared clonotypes between healthy human individuals. The study, taken as a whole, reports: Clonotype sharing among donors, it was expected, would be affected by sequencing depth.

The repertoire was sequenced with immunoSEQ multiplex PCR; TCRdb's copy has only in-frame clones and lacks some. The sample carries hundreds of thousands of clones, 79% recorded once. This receptor was identified in a woman aged 40 to 55 in good health. Some clones in this sample may be carry-over from other donors' samples. Sequencing was done on a sample of PBMCs.

The CDR3 reads CASSLGTNYNEQFF. Written as DNA, the CDR3 is TGTGCCAGCAGCTTAGGGACTAACTACAATGAGCAGTTCTTC. The chain joins TRBV7-2 to TRBJ2-1; D might be TRBD2 (6 bases). V was pared by 1 base and J by 3 bases, with 7 bases between. Germline lookup yields CDR1 SGHTA and CDR2 FQGNSA. The CDR3 has 14 amino acids.